This TCR beta chain was recorded in a study of T cells in Graves' hyperthyroidism and ophthalmopathy. TCR beta CDR3 regions were amplified from RNA. The study used the HTBI primer set for a first-round RT-PCR of the TCR CDR3. Each CDR3 protein gets one entry after TCRdb re-called the multiplex PCR reads with MiXCR. Of 350,000 to 450,000 distinct CDR3 sequences listed, roughly 13% are singletons. The V end lost 5 bases, the J end lost 3 bases, and 11 bases lay between the germline ends. The germline CDR1 and CDR2 sequences are LNHDA and SQIVND (reference sequence). The CDR3 length is 14 residues. The sequence came from a middle-aged man with Graves' ophthalmopathy. The sequencing sample was made of blood. The rearrangement joins TRBV19 to TRBJ1-5; D uncertain. The DNA for the CDR3 is TGTGCCAGTAGTGAAGGAGGCGTCAATCAGCCCCAGCATTTT. As protein: CASSEGGVNQPQHF.